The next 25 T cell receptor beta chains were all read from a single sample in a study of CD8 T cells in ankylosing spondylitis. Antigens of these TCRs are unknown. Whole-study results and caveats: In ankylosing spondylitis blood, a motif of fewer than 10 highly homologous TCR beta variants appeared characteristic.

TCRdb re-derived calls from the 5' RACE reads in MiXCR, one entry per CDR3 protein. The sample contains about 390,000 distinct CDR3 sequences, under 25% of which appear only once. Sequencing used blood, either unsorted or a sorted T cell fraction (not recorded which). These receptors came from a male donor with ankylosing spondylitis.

For the CDR3, the DNA is TGCGCCAGCAGCTTGATTCCGGGAAACAATGAGCAGTTCTTC. It translates to CASSLIPGNNEQFF. V is TRBV5-1 and J is TRBJ2-1, with D possibly matching TRBD2 (5 bases). Looked up from germline, CDR1 is SGHRS and CDR2 is YFSETQ. The CDR3 extends over 14 amino acids. The V end was cut by 1 base, the J end by 5 bases, with 10 bases between.

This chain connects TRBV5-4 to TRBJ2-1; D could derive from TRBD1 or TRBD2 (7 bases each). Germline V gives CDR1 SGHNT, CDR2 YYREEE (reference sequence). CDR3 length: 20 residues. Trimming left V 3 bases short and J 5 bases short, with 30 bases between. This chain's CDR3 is CASSYRGGRVGVLADNEQFF. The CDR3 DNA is TGTGCCAGCAGCTACAGAGGGGGCCGGGTGGGGGTGCTAGCGGACAATGAGCAGTTCTTC.

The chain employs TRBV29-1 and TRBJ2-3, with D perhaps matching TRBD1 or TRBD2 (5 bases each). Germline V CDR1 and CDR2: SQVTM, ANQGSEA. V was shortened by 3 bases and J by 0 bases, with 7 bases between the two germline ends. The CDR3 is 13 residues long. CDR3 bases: TGCAGCGTTGAGGGGGAGAGCACAGATACGCAGTATTTT. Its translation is CSVEGESTDTQYF.

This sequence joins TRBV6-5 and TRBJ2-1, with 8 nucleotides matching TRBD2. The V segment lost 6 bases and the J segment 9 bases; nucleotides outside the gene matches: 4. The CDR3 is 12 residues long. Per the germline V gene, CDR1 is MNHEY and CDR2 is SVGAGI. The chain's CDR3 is CASRRTSSEQFF. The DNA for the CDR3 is TGTGCCAGCAGGCGGACTAGCAGTGAGCAGTTCTTC.

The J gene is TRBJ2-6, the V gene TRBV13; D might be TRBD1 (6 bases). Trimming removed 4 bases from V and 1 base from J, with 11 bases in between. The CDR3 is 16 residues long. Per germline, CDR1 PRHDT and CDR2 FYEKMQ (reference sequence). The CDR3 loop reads CASSSITGSGANVLTF. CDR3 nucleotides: TGTGCCAGCAGCTCGATAACAGGGTCTGGGGCCAACGTCCTGACTTTC.

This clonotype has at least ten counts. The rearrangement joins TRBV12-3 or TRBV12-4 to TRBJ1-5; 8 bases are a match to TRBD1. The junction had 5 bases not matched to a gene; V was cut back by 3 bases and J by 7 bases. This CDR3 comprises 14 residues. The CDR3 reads CASSLAGGGQPQHF. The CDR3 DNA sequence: TGTGCCAGCAGTTTGGCAGGGGGCGGGCAGCCCCAGCATTTT.

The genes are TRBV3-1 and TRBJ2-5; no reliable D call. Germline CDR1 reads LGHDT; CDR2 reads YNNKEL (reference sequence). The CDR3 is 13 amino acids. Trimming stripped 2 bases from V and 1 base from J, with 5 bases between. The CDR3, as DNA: TGTGCCAGCAGCCAAACTACCCAAGAGACCCAGTACTTC. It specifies CASSQTTQETQYF.

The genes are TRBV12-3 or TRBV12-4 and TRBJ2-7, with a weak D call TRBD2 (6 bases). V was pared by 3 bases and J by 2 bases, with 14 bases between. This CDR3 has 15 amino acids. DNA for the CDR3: TGTGCCAGCAGTTTCGATCCCACTAGCCCCTACGAGCAGTACTTC. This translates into CASSFDPTSPYEQYF.

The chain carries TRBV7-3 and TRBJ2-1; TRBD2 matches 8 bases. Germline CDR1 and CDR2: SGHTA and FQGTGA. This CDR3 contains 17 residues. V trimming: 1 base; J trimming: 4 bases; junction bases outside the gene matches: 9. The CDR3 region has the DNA TGTGCCAGCAGCTTAATAGGGAGAGCGGGGGTTTACAATGAGCAGTTCTTC. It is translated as CASSLIGRAGVYNEQFF.

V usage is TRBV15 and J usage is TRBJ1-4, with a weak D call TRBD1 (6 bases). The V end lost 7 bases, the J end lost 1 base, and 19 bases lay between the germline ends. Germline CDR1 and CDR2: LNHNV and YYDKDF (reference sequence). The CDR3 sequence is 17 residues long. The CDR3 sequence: CATNPRGGSLTNEKLFF. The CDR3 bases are TGTGCCACCAATCCCAGGGGAGGGTCATTAACTAATGAAAAACTGTTTTTT.

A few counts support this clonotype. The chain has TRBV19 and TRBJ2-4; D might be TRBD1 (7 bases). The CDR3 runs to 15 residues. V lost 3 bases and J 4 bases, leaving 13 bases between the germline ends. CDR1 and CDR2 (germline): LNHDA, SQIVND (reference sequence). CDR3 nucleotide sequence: TGTGCCAGTAGTATCCCGGCAGGGGGGAAAAACATTCAGTACTTC. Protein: CASSIPAGGKNIQYF.

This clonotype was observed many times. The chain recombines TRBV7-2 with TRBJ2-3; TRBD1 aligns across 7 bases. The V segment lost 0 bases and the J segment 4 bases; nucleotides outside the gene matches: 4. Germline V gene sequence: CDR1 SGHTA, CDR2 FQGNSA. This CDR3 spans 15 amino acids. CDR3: CASSLARQGADTQYF. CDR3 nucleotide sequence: TGTGCCAGCAGCTTAGCCCGACAGGGTGCAGATACGCAGTATTTT.

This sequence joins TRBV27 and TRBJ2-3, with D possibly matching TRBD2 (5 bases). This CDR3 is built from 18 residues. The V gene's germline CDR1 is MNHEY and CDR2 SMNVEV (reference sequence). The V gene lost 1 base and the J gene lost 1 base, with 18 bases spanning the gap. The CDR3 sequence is CASSLFSRPGLGTDTQYF. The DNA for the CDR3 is TGTGCCAGCAGTTTATTCTCGAGACCGGGGTTGGGCACAGATACGCAGTATTTT.

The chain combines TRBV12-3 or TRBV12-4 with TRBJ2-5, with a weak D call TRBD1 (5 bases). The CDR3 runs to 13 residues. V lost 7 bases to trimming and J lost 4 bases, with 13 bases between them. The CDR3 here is CASTLQGAETQYF. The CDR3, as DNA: TGTGCCAGCACCCTCCAGGGCGCAGAGACCCAGTACTTC.

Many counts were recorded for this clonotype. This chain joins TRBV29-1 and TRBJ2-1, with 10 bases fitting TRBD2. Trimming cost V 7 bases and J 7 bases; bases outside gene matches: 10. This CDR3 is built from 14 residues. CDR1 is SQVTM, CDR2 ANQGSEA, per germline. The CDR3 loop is CSGGPGLASNEQFF. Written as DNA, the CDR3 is TGCAGCGGCGGACCGGGACTAGCGAGTAATGAGCAGTTCTTC.

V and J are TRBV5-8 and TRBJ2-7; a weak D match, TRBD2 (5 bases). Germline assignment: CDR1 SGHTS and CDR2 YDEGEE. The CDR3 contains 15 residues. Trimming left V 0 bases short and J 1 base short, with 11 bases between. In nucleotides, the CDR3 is TGTGCCAGCAGCTTGGCAGATTGGAGGTCCTACGAGCAGTACTTC. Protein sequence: CASSLADWRSYEQYF.

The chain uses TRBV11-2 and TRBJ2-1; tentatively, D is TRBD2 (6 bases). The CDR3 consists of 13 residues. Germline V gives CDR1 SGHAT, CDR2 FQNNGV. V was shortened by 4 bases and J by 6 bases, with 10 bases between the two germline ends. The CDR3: CASSSGLVNEQFF. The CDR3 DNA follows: TGTGCCAGCAGCTCGGGACTCGTCAATGAGCAGTTCTTC.

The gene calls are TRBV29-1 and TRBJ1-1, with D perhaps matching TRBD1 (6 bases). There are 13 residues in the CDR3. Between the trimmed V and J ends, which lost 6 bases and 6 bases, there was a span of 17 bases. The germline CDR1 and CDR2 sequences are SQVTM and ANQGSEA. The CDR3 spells CSVVQGRGAEAFF. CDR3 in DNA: TGCAGCGTAGTACAGGGCCGTGGCGCTGAAGCTTTCTTT.

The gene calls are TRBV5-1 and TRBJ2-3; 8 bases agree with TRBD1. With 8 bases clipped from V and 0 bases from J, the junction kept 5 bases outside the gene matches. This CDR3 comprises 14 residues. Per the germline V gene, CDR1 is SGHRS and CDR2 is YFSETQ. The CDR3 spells CASEQGDSTDTQYF. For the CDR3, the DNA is TGCGCCAGTGAACAGGGGGATAGCACAGATACGCAGTATTTT.

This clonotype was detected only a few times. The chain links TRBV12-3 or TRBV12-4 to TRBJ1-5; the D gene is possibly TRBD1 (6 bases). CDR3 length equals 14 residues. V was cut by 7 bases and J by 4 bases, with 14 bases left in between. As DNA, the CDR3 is TGTGCCAGCATCCGGGGGGGCGGGAATCAGCCCCAGCATTTT. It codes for CASIRGGGNQPQHF.

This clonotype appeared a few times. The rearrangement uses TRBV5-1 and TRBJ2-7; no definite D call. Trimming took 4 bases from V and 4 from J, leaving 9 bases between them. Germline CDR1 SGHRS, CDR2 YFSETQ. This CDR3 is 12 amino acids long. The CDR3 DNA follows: TGCGCCAGCAGCCAACCGCAGTACGAGCAGTACTTC. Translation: CASSQPQYEQYF.

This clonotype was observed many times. The CDR3 spells CASSSGLAEIRNEQFF. The CDR3 nucleotides read TGTGCCAGCTCGAGCGGACTAGCGGAGATCCGGAATGAGCAGTTCTTC. The V gene is TRBV18, the J gene TRBJ2-1; 10 bases agree with TRBD2. The CDR3 is made up of 16 amino acids. Germline CDR1 and CDR2: KGHSH and LQKENI. V was pared by 6 bases and J by 7 bases, with 12 bases of the junction left unmatched.

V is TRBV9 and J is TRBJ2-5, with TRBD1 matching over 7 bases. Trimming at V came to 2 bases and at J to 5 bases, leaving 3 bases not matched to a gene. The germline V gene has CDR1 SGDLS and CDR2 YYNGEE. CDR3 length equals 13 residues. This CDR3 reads CASSVQGVETQYF. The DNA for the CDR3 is TGTGCCAGCAGCGTCCAGGGGGTTGAGACCCAGTACTTC.

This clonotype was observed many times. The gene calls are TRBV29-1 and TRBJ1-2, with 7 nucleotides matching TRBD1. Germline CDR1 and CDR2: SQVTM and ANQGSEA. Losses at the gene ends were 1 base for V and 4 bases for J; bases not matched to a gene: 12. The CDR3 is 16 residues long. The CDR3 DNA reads TGCAGCGTTGAAGCGGGGACAGCTTATAACGGCTATGGCTACACCTTC. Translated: CSVEAGTAYNGYGYTF.

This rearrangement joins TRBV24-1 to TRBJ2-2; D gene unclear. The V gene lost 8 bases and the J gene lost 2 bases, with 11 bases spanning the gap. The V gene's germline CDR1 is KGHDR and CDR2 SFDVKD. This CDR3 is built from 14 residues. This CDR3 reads CATTGRSNTGELFF. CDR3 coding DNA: TGTGCCACCACAGGCAGGAGCAACACCGGGGAGCTGTTTTTT.